The 15 T cell receptor beta chains below were found in one sample sequenced in a study of T cells after yellow fever vaccination. TCRdb independently ran MiXCR on the 5' RACE reads; one entry per CDR3 protein. This sample yields about 320,000 distinct CDR3 sequences, of which over 3.5% are seen a single time; approximately 19% belongs to the top ten. The sample in question was PBMCs, obtained 15 days after the yellow fever booster vaccination. These TCRs come from a man aged 18 to 29 who received the YFV17D yellow fever vaccine.

The V and J genes are TRBV5-3 and TRBJ2-5, with unresolved D. TRBV5-3 has ORF status, its function being uncertain. This CDR3 contains 13 residues. V gave up 1 base and J gave up 3 bases, with 7 bases separating them. CDR3 in amino acids: CARSLSREETQYF. In DNA form, the CDR3 reads TGTGCCAGAAGCTTGTCAAGGGAAGAGACCCAGTACTTC.

V is TRBV29-1 and J is TRBJ1-1; D ambiguous. This CDR3 is built from 13 residues. CDR1 is SQVTM and CDR2 is ANQGSEA in the germline V gene. Trimming cost V 2 bases and J 4 bases, with 11 bases left between them. The CDR3 sequence is CSVETGVGTEAFF. CDR3 sequence (DNA): TGCAGCGTTGAAACCGGGGTTGGCACTGAAGCTTTCTTT. Variable domain in full (rest from reference TRBV29-1 and TRBJ1-1): SAVISQKPSRDICQRGTSLTIQCQVDSQVTMMFWYRQQPGQSLTLIATANQGSEATYESGFVIDKFPISRPNLTFSTLTVSNMSPEDSSIYLCSVETGVGTEAFFGQGTRLTVV.

This clonotype was seen more than once but under ten times. The rearrangement uses TRBV12-3 or TRBV12-4 and TRBJ2-7; D remains ambiguous. The V and J ends lost 3 bases and 3 bases respectively, with 6 bases between them. The CDR3 runs 12 residues. The CDR3 coding sequence is TGTGCCAGCAGTTTGTCCCGCTACGAGCAGTACTTC. Its translation is CASSLSRYEQYF.

This clonotype showed up many times. V usage is TRBV15 and J usage is TRBJ2-7; D perhaps matches TRBD2 (5 bases). The CDR3 is 14 amino acids. V gave up 4 bases and J gave up 9 bases, with 19 bases separating them. CDR1 LNHNV and CDR2 YYDKDF come from the germline V gene (reference sequence). The CDR3 spells CATSNRGIRRVQYF. The CDR3 nucleotides are TGTGCCACCAGCAATCGGGGAATTAGGCGGGTGCAGTACTTC.

This clonotype was counted a few times. The gene calls are TRBV7-3 and TRBJ2-1, with TRBD1 matching over 7 bases. Germline assignment: CDR1 SGHTA and CDR2 FQGTGA. The J segment lost 7 bases and the V segment lost 4 bases, leaving 4 bases of the junction unmatched. The CDR3 loop spans 13 amino acids. The CDR3: CASSSTGENEQFF. The DNA for the CDR3 is TGTGCCAGCAGCTCCACAGGGGAGAATGAGCAGTTCTTC. Full variable domain (missing parts from reference TRBV7-3 and TRBJ2-1): GAGVSQTPSNKVTEKGKYVELRCDPISGHTALYWYRQSLGQGPEFLIYFQGTGAADDSGLPNDRFFAVRPEGSVSTLKIQRTERGDSAVYLCASSSTGENEQFFGPGTRLTVL.

The sample holds many counts of this clonotype. V gene TRBV12-3 or TRBV12-4 combines with J gene TRBJ2-7; 9 bases are a match to TRBD2. The CDR3 consists of 19 residues. J was trimmed by 0 bases and V by 7 bases; bases with no gene match: 19. The CDR3 is CASNPGEGGGAKGSYEQYF. CDR3 in DNA: TGTGCCAGCAACCCCGGAGAGGGCGGGGGGGCCAAGGGCTCCTACGAGCAGTACTTC.

This clonotype was seen only a few times. This chain joins TRBV4-1 and TRBJ2-1; no clear D. This CDR3 comprises 13 residues. Trimming took 2 bases from V and 10 from J, leaving 12 bases between them. CDR1 MGHRA and CDR2 YSYEKL come from the germline V gene. CDR3 residues: CASSQLGIREQFF. The CDR3 nucleotides read TGCGCCAGCAGCCAACTCGGTATTAGAGAGCAGTTCTTC.

This clonotype has more than one count but fewer than ten. The chain joins TRBV6-4 to TRBJ2-6, with TRBD1 matching 7 bases. Germline loops: CDR1 MRHNA, CDR2 SNTAGT. CDR3 length: 16 residues. J was trimmed by 3 bases and V by 10 bases; bases with no gene match: 12. The CDR3 loop reads CANDRVREGGANVLTF. The CDR3 coding sequence is TGTGCCAACGACAGGGTACGGGAAGGTGGGGCCAACGTCCTGACTTTC.

This clonotype was seen ten or more times. The genes are TRBV18 and TRBJ2-5; weak D call: TRBD1 (6 bases). From germline, CDR1 is KGHSH and CDR2 LQKENI. The V gene lost 2 bases and the J gene lost 4 bases, with 11 bases spanning the gap. The CDR3 runs 14 residues. CDR3 DNA: TGTGCCAGCTCACCAGAGGCCAGGGGAGAGACCCAGTACTTC. This encodes CASSPEARGETQYF. Full variable domain (rest looked up from reference TRBV18 and TRBJ2-5): NAGVMQNPRHLVRRRGQEARLRCSPMKGHSHVYWYRQLPEEGLKFMVYLQKENIIDESGMPKERFSAEFPKEGPSILRIQQVVRGDSAAYFCASSPEARGETQYFGPGTRLLVL.

This clonotype was found many times. The V call is TRBV27, the J call TRBJ2-5; 9 nucleotides match TRBD2. Germline V gene sequence: CDR1 MNHEY, CDR2 SMNVEV (reference sequence). The CDR3 extends over 15 amino acids. With 4 bases clipped from V and 7 bases from J, the junction kept 10 bases outside the gene matches. The CDR3 loop is CASSSGVAGVVTQYF. Written as DNA, the CDR3 is TGTGCCAGCAGTTCCGGGGTAGCGGGGGTAGTGACCCAGTACTTC.

This clonotype came up many times. The chain's CDR3 is CAISPGFASGANVLTF. The CDR3 nucleotides are TGTGCCATCTCCCCAGGTTTCGCCTCTGGGGCCAACGTCCTGACTTTC. V is TRBV10-3 and J is TRBJ2-6, with D unclear. Germline V gives CDR1 ENHRY, CDR2 SYGVKD. This CDR3 has 16 amino acids. Trimming pared 8 bases from V and 0 bases from J, leaving 14 bases between.

The chain uses TRBV6-2 or TRBV6-3 and TRBJ2-2; D not resolved. The length of the CDR3 is 14 residues. Germline V gene sequence: CDR1 MNHEY, CDR2 SVGEGT. V dropped 7 bases and J dropped 1 base, with 10 bases sitting between them. CDR3 sequence reads: CASNFNWNTGELFF. DNA for the CDR3: TGTGCCAGCAATTTTAACTGGAACACCGGGGAGCTGTTTTTT.

In its sample, this clonotype was seen many times. The V and J genes are TRBV6-6 and TRBJ2-3; TRBD2 matches at 10 bases. The CDR3 extends over 13 amino acids. J gave up 6 bases and V 6 bases, and 3 bases lay outside the gene matches. Germline V gives CDR1 MNHNY, CDR2 SVGAGI (reference sequence). CDR3 loop: CASRLAGADTQYF. CDR3 in DNA: TGTGCCAGCAGGCTAGCGGGGGCGGATACGCAGTATTTT.

This clonotype has only a few counts. The rearrangement joins TRBV24-1 to TRBJ1-1; D is undetermined. The germline V and J ends were trimmed by 8 bases and 6 bases, with 15 bases remaining between them. The CDR3 covers 13 residues. Looked up from germline, CDR1 is KGHDR and CDR2 is SFDVKD. CDR3 DNA: TGTGCCACCACCCGCCCGGTTGCCCCTGAAGCTTTCTTT. Protein product: CATTRPVAPEAFF.

This clonotype was recorded at least ten times. The chain has TRBV5-5 and TRBJ2-7; 11 bases agree with TRBD2. The CDR3 spans 15 residues. Germline lookup yields CDR1 SGHKS and CDR2 YYEKEE (reference sequence). The ends lost 2 bases at V and 1 base at J; junction bases unmatched: 2. This chain's CDR3 is CASSFPSGGSYEQYV. As DNA, the CDR3 is TGTGCCAGCAGCTTCCCTAGCGGGGGGTCCTACGAGCAGTACGTC.